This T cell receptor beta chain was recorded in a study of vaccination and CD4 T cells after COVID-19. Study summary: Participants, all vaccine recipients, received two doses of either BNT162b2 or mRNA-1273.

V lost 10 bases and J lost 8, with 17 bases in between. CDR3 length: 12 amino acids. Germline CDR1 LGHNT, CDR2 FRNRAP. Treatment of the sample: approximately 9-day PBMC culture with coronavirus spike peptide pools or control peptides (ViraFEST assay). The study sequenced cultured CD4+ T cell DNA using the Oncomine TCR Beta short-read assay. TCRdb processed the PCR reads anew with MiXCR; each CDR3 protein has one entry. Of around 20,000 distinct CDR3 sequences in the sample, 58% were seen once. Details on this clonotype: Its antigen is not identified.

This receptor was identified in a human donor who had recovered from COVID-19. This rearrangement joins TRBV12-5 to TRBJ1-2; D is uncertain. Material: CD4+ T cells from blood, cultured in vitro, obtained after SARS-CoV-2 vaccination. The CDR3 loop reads CATGLFGGGYTF. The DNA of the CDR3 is TGTGCTACGGGCCTCTTTGGTGGGGGCTACACCTTC.